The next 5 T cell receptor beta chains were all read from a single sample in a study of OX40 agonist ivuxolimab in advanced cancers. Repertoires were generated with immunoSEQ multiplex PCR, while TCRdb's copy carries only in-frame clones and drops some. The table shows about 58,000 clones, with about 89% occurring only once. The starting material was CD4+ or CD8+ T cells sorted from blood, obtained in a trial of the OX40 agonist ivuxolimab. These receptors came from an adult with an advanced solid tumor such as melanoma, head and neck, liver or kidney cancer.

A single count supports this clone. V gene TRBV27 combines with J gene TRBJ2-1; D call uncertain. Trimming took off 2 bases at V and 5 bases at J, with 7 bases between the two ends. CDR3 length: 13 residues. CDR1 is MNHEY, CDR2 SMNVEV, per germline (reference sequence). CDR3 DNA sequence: TGTGCCAGCAGTTTAAAAGGGAACAATGAGCAGTTCTTC. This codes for CASSLKGNNEQFF.

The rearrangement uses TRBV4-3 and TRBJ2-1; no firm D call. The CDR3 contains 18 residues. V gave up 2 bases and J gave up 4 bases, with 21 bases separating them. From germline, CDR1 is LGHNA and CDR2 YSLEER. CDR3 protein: CASSQLPTRRSSYNEQFF. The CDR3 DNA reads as TGCGCCAGCAGCCAACTCCCAACCAGGCGGAGCTCGTACAATGAGCAGTTCTTC.

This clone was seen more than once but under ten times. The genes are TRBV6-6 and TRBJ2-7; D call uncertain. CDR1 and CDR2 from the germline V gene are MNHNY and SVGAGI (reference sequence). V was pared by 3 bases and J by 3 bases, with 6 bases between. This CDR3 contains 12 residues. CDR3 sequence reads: CASSYESYEQYV. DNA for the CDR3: TGTGCCAGCAGTTATGAGAGCTACGAGCAGTACGTC.

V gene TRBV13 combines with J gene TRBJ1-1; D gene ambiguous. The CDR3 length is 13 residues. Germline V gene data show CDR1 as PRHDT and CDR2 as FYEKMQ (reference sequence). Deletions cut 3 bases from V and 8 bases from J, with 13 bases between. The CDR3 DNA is TGTGCCAGCAGCTTCGATAGTCGGCCAGAAGCTTTCTTT. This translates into CASSFDSRPEAFF.

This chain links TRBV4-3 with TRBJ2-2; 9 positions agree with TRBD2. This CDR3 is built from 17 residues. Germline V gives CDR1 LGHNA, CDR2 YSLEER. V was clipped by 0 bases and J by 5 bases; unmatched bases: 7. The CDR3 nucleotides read TGCGCCAGCAGCCAAGATTATCCGGGACTAGCAACCGGGGAGCTGTTTTTT. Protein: CASSQDYPGLATGELFF.